A single sample gave rise to the 21 T cell receptor beta chains below, sequenced in a study of blood T cell repertoires in COVID-19 (dated by TCRdb to the early 2020s). Library preparation was by the immunoSEQ multiplex PCR assay. TCRdb mirrors the immuneACCESS table, restricted to in-frame sequences. Some clones are absent from its copies; in checked studies, under half trace to an unresolved V gene, and the reason for the others is unknown. The sample table contains 45,000 to 55,000 clones; only one count was recorded for roughly 88% of them. The top ten clonotypes cover less than 4.5% of the sample. The material sequenced was peripheral blood. These receptors all come from a human donor in a cohort sampled during active COVID-19.

V and J are TRBV19 and TRBJ1-2, with 9 bases aligning to TRBD1. The germline V gene encodes CDR1 LNHDA and CDR2 SQIVND (reference sequence). There are 13 residues in the CDR3. Germline trimming cut 5 bases from V and 6 bases from J; bases unmatched to any gene: 4. This CDR3 is CASSEQGADGYTF. The CDR3 region has the DNA TGTGCCAGTAGTGAACAGGGGGCGGATGGCTACACCTTC.

CDR3 in DNA: TGTGCCAGCAGCTTCGGAATAGGGACTAGCGGGAGCGGCTCCTACGAGCAGTACTTC. Translated: CASSFGIGTSGSGSYEQYF. The chain carries TRBV7-9 and TRBJ2-7, with TRBD2 matching over 14 bases. Unmatched junction bases numbered 10, after V lost 3 bases and J lost 0 bases. The CDR3 is made up of 19 amino acids. Per the germline V gene, CDR1 is SEHNR and CDR2 is FQNEAQ (reference sequence).

The chain carries TRBV11-3 and TRBJ2-1; 9 bases align to TRBD2. CDR3 length: 16 residues. Germline assignment: CDR1 SGHNT and CDR2 YENEEA. With V trimmed by 3 bases and J by 0 bases, 3 bases remained unmatched. The CDR3 is CASSLFSGSSYNEQFF. Here the CDR3 DNA reads TGTGCCAGCAGCTTGTTTAGCGGGAGCTCCTACAATGAGCAGTTCTTC. Together with reference TRBV11-3 and TRBJ2-1, the CDR3 gives the full variable domain: EAGVVQSPRYKIIEKKQPVAFWCNPISGHNTLYWYLQNLGQGPELLIRYENEEAVDDSQLPKDRFSAERLKGVDSTLKIQPAELGDSAVYLCASSLFSGSSYNEQFFGPGTRLTVL.

The V gene is TRBV7-6, the J gene TRBJ2-7; tentative D call: TRBD1 (6 bases). The CDR3 is made up of 15 amino acids. Trimming cost V 1 base and J 3 bases, with 13 bases left between them. Per germline, CDR1 SGHVS and CDR2 FNYEAQ. The CDR3 DNA is TGTGCCAGCAGCTTAGGTCAGGGGCCCGACTACGAGCAGTACTTC. This codes for CASSLGQGPDYEQYF. The full variable domain, with the rest looked up from reference TRBV7-6 and TRBJ2-7, is GAGVSQSPRYKVTKRGQDVALRCDPISGHVSLYWYRQALGQGPEFLTYFNYEAQQDKSGLPNDRFSAERPEGSISTLTIQRTEQRDSAMYRCASSLGQGPDYEQYFGPGTRLTVT.

The V gene is TRBV29-1, the J gene TRBJ1-1, with D perhaps TRBD1 (6 bases). This CDR3 has 12 residues. With 4 bases removed from V and 4 bases from J, the gap between germline ends came to 10 bases. Germline assignment: CDR1 SQVTM and CDR2 ANQGSEA. CDR3 coding DNA: TGCAGCGTTGGGGGGCTATCCACTGAAGCTTTCTTT. It encodes CSVGGLSTEAFF. Drawing the rest from reference TRBV29-1 and TRBJ1-1, the complete variable domain is SAVISQKPSRDICQRGTSLTIQCQVDSQVTMMFWYRQQPGQSLTLIATANQGSEATYESGFVIDKFPISRPNLTFSTLTVSNMSPEDSSIYLCSVGGLSTEAFFGQGTRLTVV.

This rearrangement joins TRBV11-3 to TRBJ1-1, with D uncertain. The V end lost 1 base, the J end lost 1 base, and 4 bases lay between the germline ends. The CDR3 consists of 13 residues. Germline V gives CDR1 SGHNT, CDR2 YENEEA. CDR3 region: CASSLGRNTEAFF. Written as DNA, the CDR3 is TGTGCCAGCAGCTTAGGTCGGAACACTGAAGCTTTCTTT. Drawing the rest from reference TRBV11-3 and TRBJ1-1, the complete variable domain is EAGVVQSPRYKIIEKKQPVAFWCNPISGHNTLYWYLQNLGQGPELLIRYENEEAVDDSQLPKDRFSAERLKGVDSTLKIQPAELGDSAVYLCASSLGRNTEAFFGQGTRLTVV.

The chain carries TRBV2 and TRBJ2-3; D is ambiguous. Germline V lookup: CDR1 SNHLY, CDR2 FYNNEI. Trimming cost V 2 bases and J 6 bases, with 3 bases left between them. CDR3 size: 11 residues. CDR3 protein: CASSEPDTQYF. The CDR3 nucleotides read TGTGCCAGCAGTGAACCGGATACGCAGTATTTT.

V gene TRBV18 combines with J gene TRBJ1-4; no firm D call. CDR3 length equals 15 residues. The V gene lost 6 bases and the J gene lost 3 bases, with 14 bases spanning the gap. Looked up from germline, CDR1 is KGHSH and CDR2 is LQKENI. The CDR3 protein is CASSPSIGSNEKLFF. For the CDR3, the DNA is TGTGCCAGCTCCCCCTCGATCGGGTCTAATGAAAAACTGTTTTTT.

Only a few counts were recorded for this clone. V and J are TRBV5-4 and TRBJ1-1; 8 bases match TRBD1. CDR3 size: 13 residues. The V gene end was trimmed by 3 bases and the J gene end by 3 bases; junction bases not matched to a gene: 1. CDR1 and CDR2 from the germline V gene are SGHNT and YYREEE (reference sequence). This chain's CDR3 is CASSSDRDTEAFF. The CDR3 region has the DNA TGTGCCAGCAGCTCGGACAGGGACACTGAAGCTTTCTTT. The variable domain in full, with the rest retrieved from reference TRBV5-4 and TRBJ1-1, is ETGVTQSPTHLIKTRGQQVTLRCSSQSGHNTVSWYQQALGQGPQFIFQYYREEENGRGNFPPRFSGLQFPNYSSELNVNALELDDSALYLCASSSDRDTEAFFGQGTRLTVV.

This chain connects TRBV9 to TRBJ2-5; 9 bases match TRBD2. This CDR3 has 14 amino acids. Trimming at V came to 3 bases and at J to 4 bases, leaving 4 bases not matched to a gene. The germline V gene has CDR1 SGDLS and CDR2 YYNGEE. CDR3 coding DNA: TGTGCCAGCAGCGGCGGGGGGGGCGTAGAGACCCAGTACTTC. Protein: CASSGGGGVETQYF.

The rearrangement links TRBV5-1 to TRBJ2-7, with a tentative D call TRBD2 (5 bases). The CDR3 runs to 14 residues. The V gene lost 4 bases and the J gene lost 6 bases, with 17 bases spanning the gap. Germline CDR1 reads SGHRS; CDR2 reads YFSETQ. The CDR3 bases are TGCGCCAGCAGCCCGAGAACTCCGGACTCCGAGCAGTACTTC. Its protein product is CASSPRTPDSEQYF.

The chain carries TRBV6-5 and TRBJ2-1; 9 bases fit TRBD1. This CDR3 has 12 residues. Trimming cost V 6 bases and J 7 bases; bases outside gene matches: 1. Germline CDR1 is MNHEY and CDR2 is SVGAGI. The CDR3 region is CASRTGGNEQFF. DNA of the CDR3: TGTGCCAGCAGGACAGGGGGGAATGAGCAGTTCTTC.

J is TRBJ2-3 and V is TRBV7-2, with unresolved D. The CDR3 runs to 15 residues. V was trimmed by 3 bases and J by 2 bases, leaving 12 bases between them. Germline CDR1 reads SGHTA; CDR2 reads FQGNSA. CDR3 DNA: TGTGCCAGCAGCTTGATGCGGAGTTACACAGATACGCAGTATTTT. Translation: CASSLMRSYTDTQYF.

V and J are TRBV5-6 and TRBJ2-5; D is perhaps TRBD1 (6 bases). V was trimmed by 4 bases and J by 1 base, leaving 17 bases between them. The length of the CDR3 is 16 residues. Germline loops: CDR1 SGHDT, CDR2 YYEEEE. In DNA, the CDR3 is TGTGCCAGCAGCAACCCCCCGACAGGCCTCCAAGAGACCCAGTACTTC. Encoded protein: CASSNPPTGLQETQYF. Full variable domain (missing parts from reference TRBV5-6 and TRBJ2-5): DAGVTQSPTHLIKTRGQQVTLRCSPKSGHDTVSWYQQALGQGPQFIFQYYEEEERQRGNFPDRFSGHQFPNYSSELNVNALLLGDSALYLCASSNPPTGLQETQYFGPGTRLLVL.

The genes are TRBV6-1 and TRBJ1-1, with TRBD1 as a possible D gene (5 bases). V dropped 2 bases and J dropped 5 bases, with 9 bases sitting between them. The CDR3 runs to 13 residues. Germline CDR1 and CDR2: MNHNS and SASEGT. The CDR3 reads CASSEQGNTEAFF. DNA of the CDR3: TGTGCCAGCAGTGAACAGGGAAATACTGAAGCTTTCTTT.

The chain combines TRBV6-5 with TRBJ2-5, with D tentatively TRBD2 (5 bases). Trimming shortened V by 5 bases and J by 2 bases, and 12 bases separated the two germline ends. Germline V gene lookup returns CDR1 MNHEY and CDR2 SVGAGI. CDR3 length: 14 amino acids. CDR3 sequence: CASSTGISQETQYF. CDR3 DNA sequence: TGTGCCAGCAGTACGGGGATTTCGCAAGAGACCCAGTACTTC.

This clone was seen many times. The J gene is TRBJ1-2, the V gene TRBV3-1 (or the pseudogene TRBV3-2); TRBD1 is a possible D gene (6 bases). The germline V and J ends were trimmed by 1 base and 7 bases, with 13 bases remaining between them. This CDR3 has 14 residues. Germline V gives CDR1 LGHDT, CDR2 YNNKEL (reference sequence). DNA of the CDR3: TGTGCCAGCAGCCAAGTCAGTAGGGGGGGTGGCTACACCTTC. It specifies CASSQVSRGGGYTF.

This clone was counted a single time. This chain links TRBV10-3 with TRBJ2-1; TRBD2 aligns across 13 bases. This CDR3 is built from 17 residues. Unmatched junction bases numbered 6, after V lost 6 bases and J lost 1 base. Germline V gives CDR1 ENHRY, CDR2 SYGVKD. In DNA, the CDR3 is TGTGCCATCAGCTCCTGGACTAGCGGGAGATCCTACAATGAGCAGTTCTTC. Translation: CAISSWTSGRSYNEQFF.

The chain recombines TRBV11-1 with TRBJ1-6; D is perhaps TRBD1 (6 bases). Germline-derived CDR1 and CDR2 are SGHAT and FQDESV (reference sequence). The CDR3 spans 15 residues. Trimming cost V 1 base and J 8 bases, with 12 bases left between them. CDR3 in DNA: TGTGCCAGCAGCTTAGAAGGACAGCCGGATTCACCCCTCCACTTT. This sequence encodes CASSLEGQPDSPLHF.

The V gene is TRBV15, the J gene TRBJ1-5; possibly TRBD1 for D (6 bases). V lost 1 base to trimming and J lost 2 bases, with 6 bases between them. This CDR3 region has 14 residues. Germline CDR1 and CDR2: LNHNV and YYDKDF (reference sequence). The CDR3 region has the DNA TGTGCCACCAGCAGAGCAGGGGGCAATCAGCCCCAGCATTTT. Its protein product is CATSRAGGNQPQHF.

The table lists this clone with a few counts. The V call is TRBV6-4, the J call TRBJ2-3, with 11 nucleotides matching TRBD2. Germline loops: CDR1 MRHNA, CDR2 SNTAGT. The CDR3 extends over 15 amino acids. Unmatched junction bases numbered 1, after V lost 5 bases and J lost 0 bases. The CDR3, as DNA: TGTGCCAGCAGTAGGACTAGCGGGAGCACAGATACGCAGTATTTT. This translates into CASSRTSGSTDTQYF.